This T cell receptor beta chain comes out of a study of blood T cell repertoires in COVID-19. Overall study context: COVID-19 samples collected from the United States, Italy and Spain covered acute and convalescent phases. From T cells, B-cell-depleted T cells, or PBMCs came the material, which was cDNA or gDNA.

This clone was counted between two and nine times. Original handling: The assay estimated nucleated cells by amplifying reference gene primers. Sequenced by immunoSEQ multiplex PCR; TCRdb stores in-frame clones only, minus some. V and J calls and clone size are those listed in that table; D and trimming were worked out from the DNA. The table includes about 120,000 clones, around 63% detected once. In germline, CDR1 is SGHRS, CDR2 YFSETQ. The V and J ends lost 5 bases and 0 bases respectively, with 8 bases between them. This CDR3 is built from 13 residues. Sequencing was carried out using peripheral blood. The chain combines TRBV5-1 with TRBJ1-1; D is perhaps TRBD1 (5 bases). This clonotype was obtained from a woman between 65 and 79 years old with acute or convalescent COVID-19. CDR3 sequence: CASRLTVNTEAFF. CDR3 nucleotides: TGCGCCAGCAGGTTGACAGTGAACACTGAAGCTTTCTTT.